A selection of T cell receptor beta chains follows, all from one sample in a study of blood T cell repertoires in COVID-19. TCRdb's copy holds only in-frame clones and misses some; the assay was immunoSEQ multiplex PCR. The sample lists about 370,000 clones; approximately 89% were seen once. Specimen: peripheral blood. The receptors originated from a woman aged 25 to 39 with COVID-19, enrolled during active disease. The CDR3 runs from the conserved cysteine through the conserved F or W. A D gene is named only where the DNA matches it firmly. Size tells how often a clone was seen (once, few, many) or the class of an expanded clone, and some rows leave it out.

D gene	V gene	J gene	clone size	CDR3 DNA	CDR3 protein
TRBD2	TRBV19	TRBJ2-5	-	TGTGCCAGTAGTATTGGGACTAGCGGGATAGAGACCCAGTACTTC	CASSIGTSGIETQYF
TRBD2	TRBV4-1	TRBJ2-4	-	TGCGCCAGCAGCTCACTAGCGGGAGGGCCGAGGAACATTCAGTACTTC	CASSSLAGGPRNIQYF
-	TRBV7-2	TRBJ1-2	-	TGTGCCAGCAGCTTAGCGTCCAGGGCAGATGGCTACACCTTC	CASSLASRADGYTF
TRBD1	TRBV19	TRBJ1-1	few	TGTGCCAGTAGTGGCCGGGACAGCTACACTGAAGCTTTCTTT	CASSGRDSYTEAFF
TRBD1	TRBV18	TRBJ1-2	-	TGTGCCAGCACCGCCGGGACAGGGTCCTACTACACCTTC	CASTAGTGSYYTF
TRBD1	TRBV5-1	TRBJ2-7	-	TGCGCCAGCACCTGGGGGACAGGGGCCTACGAGCAGTACTTC	CASTWGTGAYEQYF
-	TRBV12-2	TRBJ2-2	-	TGTGCAAGTCGCCCGAAAACGGGACAGGGAAACACCGGGGAGCTGTTTTTT	CASRPKTGQGNTGELFF
-	TRBV7-2	TRBJ2-5	-	TGTGCCAGCAGCTTAGAGACAGTACAAGAGACCCAGTACTTC	CASSLETVQETQYF
-	TRBV12-2	TRBJ1-5	-	TGTGCAAGTCGCTTAGCCCCTTTCTTTAATCAGCCCCAGCATTTT	CASRLAPFFNQPQHF
-	TRBV11-2	TRBJ2-7	-	TGTGCCAGCAGCTTAGAGGGCCGATACGAGCAGTACTTC	CASSLEGRYEQYF
TRBD2	TRBV27	TRBJ2-7	-	TGTGCCAGCAGTGTAATAGCGGGAGGGCCCTACGAGCAGTACTTC	CASSVIAGGPYEQYF
TRBD2	TRBV28	TRBJ2-2	many	TGTGCCAGCAGTCACCGGACTAGCGCGAACACCGGGGAGCTGTTTTTT	CASSHRTSANTGELFF
TRBD1	TRBV28	TRBJ1-5	-	TGTGCCAGCAGTTTAAGAGGGGGACAGATAAATCAGCCCCAGCATTTT	CASSLRGGQINQPQHF
TRBD1	TRBV2	TRBJ2-5	once	TGTGCCAGCAGTATTTACAGGGGTAACCAAGAGACCCAGTACTTC	CASSIYRGNQETQYF
-	TRBV10-2	TRBJ1-5	-	TGCGCCAGCAGTGAGTCGAAGAGGTCAACGGGGCCCCAGCATTTT	CASSESKRSTGPQHF
-	TRBV29-1	TRBJ1-1	-	TGCAGCGTTCGATCAGGGACTGAAGCTTTCTTT	CSVRSGTEAFF
TRBD2	TRBV18	TRBJ2-1	-	TGTGCCAGCTCACCGGGGGGGACCGCCTACAATGAGCAGTTCTTC	CASSPGGTAYNEQFF
TRBD2	TRBV6-6	TRBJ2-7	-	TGTGCCAGCAGTTACGAAGCGGGAACCTACGAGCAGTACTTC	CASSYEAGTYEQYF